The clone carrying this TCR beta chain was counted ten times or more. Its cognate antigen is unknown. This sample stems from a study of T-cell memory formation after mild COVID-19. Study as a whole: TCR clusters largely stayed donor specific.

Trimming stripped 4 bases from V and 5 bases from J, with 7 bases between. This CDR3 contains 12 residues. Study results and limitations: The study found balanced CD4/CD8 in clones contracting day 15 to 85 and a CD4+ lean in later expanders.

TCRdb processed the 5' RACE reads anew with MiXCR; each CDR3 protein has one entry. The sample shows roughly 320,000 distinct CDR3 sequences, 25% to 30% of them seen only once. The sequenced sample was PBMCs or a T cell subset sorted from them (not recorded which). The sequence came from an adult woman who had mild COVID-19 (a few samples of this study predate the infection). Cell type and time point are not known. This chain links TRBV12-3 or TRBV12-4 with TRBJ2-3; D is unresolved. CDR3 residues: CASSSLVDTQYF. The CDR3 region has the DNA TGTGCCAGCAGTTCCCTAGTAGATACGCAGTATTTT.